These 19 T cell receptor beta chains were sequenced from one sample in a study of shared clonotypes between healthy human individuals (dated by TCRdb to the early 2020s). The library was made by the immunoSEQ multiplex PCR assay. Drawn from immuneACCESS, this table holds only the in-frame rearrangements with V and J called that TCRdb kept. Clones are partly lost; checked studies trace under half to an unresolved V gene and leave the rest unexplained. The sample data list about 750,000 clones, and 90% to 95% of these were observed just once. Of the sample, around 24% falls within the top ten clones. CD8 naive samples consisted of CD45RO-negative cells that were positively selected for CCR7, yielding a CD45RA+CCR7+ population without TemRA cells. Specimen: naive CD8+ T cells sorted from blood. The intended sense of this specimen's cell subset or site label: CD45RA+CCR7+. These receptors originate from a man younger than 45 in good health.

On this clone: At the DNA level, this CDR3 is encoded by other sequences in the same sample as well. This chain joins TRBV25-1 and TRBJ2-5; TRBD2 agrees at 7 bases. Germline V gene data show CDR1 as MGHDK and CDR2 as SYGVNS. The CDR3 is 13 residues long. Trimming cost V 7 bases and J 4 bases; bases outside gene matches: 6. For the CDR3, the DNA is TGTGCCAGCACGCCGGGAGGAGGAGAGACCCAGTACTTC. This encodes CASTPGGGETQYF.

V usage is TRBV5-4 and J usage is TRBJ2-2, with TRBD2 as a possible D gene (6 bases). This CDR3 region has 14 residues. The V gene lost 4 bases and the J gene lost 3 bases, with 10 bases spanning the gap. Germline assignment: CDR1 SGHNT and CDR2 YYREEE (reference sequence). As DNA, the CDR3 is TGTGCCAGCAGCCCGGGACTCCACACCGGGGAGCTGTTTTTT. Its protein product is CASSPGLHTGELFF. Drawing the rest from reference TRBV5-4 and TRBJ2-2, the complete variable domain is ETGVTQSPTHLIKTRGQQVTLRCSSQSGHNTVSWYQQALGQGPQFIFQYYREEENGRGNFPPRFSGLQFPNYSSELNVNALELDDSALYLCASSPGLHTGELFFGEGSRLTVL.

The CDR3 sequence: CASSHGPTGTSGRAASLEYF. The DNA for the CDR3 is TGCGCCAGCAGCCACGGCCCCACCGGGACTAGCGGGAGAGCGGCGAGTCTAGAGTATTTT. The rearrangement links TRBV4-1 to TRBJ2-3; 14 bases map to TRBD2. The CDR3 consists of 20 residues. V dropped 3 bases and J dropped 13; count of bases not matched to a gene: 24. CDR1 and CDR2 (germline): MGHRA, YSYEKL.

The chain employs TRBV6-5 and TRBJ2-1; D is tentatively TRBD1 or TRBD2 (6 bases each). Per the germline V gene, CDR1 is MNHEY and CDR2 is SVGAGI. This CDR3 contains 13 residues. V was shortened by 5 bases and J by 7 bases, with 12 bases between the two germline ends. The CDR3 DNA reads TGTGCCAGCAGTCCGGGGGCAATTAATGAGCAGTTCTTC. Its translation is CASSPGAINEQFF.

The V and J genes are TRBV30 and TRBJ2-7; 8 bases fit TRBD1. The CDR3 extends over 14 amino acids. The junction had 3 bases not matched to a gene; V was cut back by 2 bases and J by 0 bases. The germline V gene encodes CDR1 GTSNPN and CDR2 SVGIG (reference sequence). This chain's CDR3 is CAWSWTGSSYEQYF. CDR3 DNA: TGTGCCTGGAGTTGGACAGGGAGCTCCTACGAGCAGTACTTC.

The chain joins TRBV12-5 to TRBJ1-2; possibly TRBD1 for D (6 bases). V was cut by 1 base and J by 8 bases, with 41 bases left in between. CDR3 size: 23 residues. The germline V gene has CDR1 LGHNT and CDR2 FRNRAP. Here the CDR3 reads CASGLALGQAPTDRPLNYAGYTF. The CDR3 nucleotides read TGTGCTAGTGGTTTGGCCCTGGGGCAGGCCCCTACCGACAGGCCCCTGAACTATGCGGGCTACACCTTC.

This chain connects TRBV14 to TRBJ1-2; 7 positions match TRBD1. CDR3 length equals 16 residues. Germline loops: CDR1 SGHDN, CDR2 FVKESK. V lost 0 bases, J lost 0 bases, and 4 bases stayed unmatched. The CDR3 spells CASSQDWGQTNYGYTF. For the CDR3, the DNA is TGTGCCAGCAGCCAAGATTGGGGACAGACTAACTATGGCTACACCTTC.

This rearrangement joins TRBV28 to TRBJ2-7; TRBD1 matches 11 bases. The length of the CDR3 is 18 residues. After removal of 4 bases from V and 3 bases from J, the junction contained 14 bases not matched to a gene. Per the germline V gene, CDR1 is MDHEN and CDR2 is SYDVKM. CDR3 sequence (DNA): TGTGCCAGCAGTTCGGGACAGGGGGTCTCCCTTGGGGGCTACGAGCAGTACTTC. Its translation: CASSSGQGVSLGGYEQYF.

The chain employs TRBV28 and TRBJ1-2, with 10 bases lining up with TRBD1. CDR1 and CDR2 from the germline V gene are MDHEN and SYDVKM. The CDR3 sequence is 15 residues long. V lost 6 bases to trimming and J lost 6 bases; unmatched junction nucleotides: 10. The CDR3 sequence: CASRDPGTGEDGYTF. Written as DNA, the CDR3 is TGTGCCAGCAGAGACCCCGGGACAGGGGAGGATGGCTACACCTTC.

The chain combines TRBV28 with TRBJ2-3, with D maybe TRBD2 (5 bases). The germline V and J ends were trimmed by 7 bases and 3 bases, with 20 bases remaining between them. The CDR3 sequence is 16 residues long. Germline V gives CDR1 MDHEN, CDR2 SYDVKM. CDR3 loop: CASNPLEGLETDTQYF. DNA for the CDR3: TGTGCCAGCAACCCACTAGAGGGATTAGAGACAGATACGCAGTATTTT.

This sequence joins TRBV9 and TRBJ2-7; perhaps TRBD1 as D (5 bases). The germline gives CDR1 SGDLS, CDR2 YYNGEE. The V and J ends lost 0 bases and 0 bases respectively, with 13 bases between them. The CDR3 contains 16 residues. CDR3 sequence reads: CASSVGGFSDSYEQYF. In DNA form, the CDR3 reads TGTGCCAGCAGCGTAGGGGGCTTTTCCGACTCCTACGAGCAGTACTTC.

V usage is TRBV28 and J usage is TRBJ2-5; maybe TRBD1 (6 bases). The germline V gene has CDR1 MDHEN and CDR2 SYDVKM. The V gene lost 6 bases and the J gene lost 0 bases, with 11 bases spanning the gap. The length of the CDR3 is 14 residues. CDR3 sequence reads: CASRGQLYQETQYF. The CDR3 region has the DNA TGTGCCAGCAGAGGACAGTTGTACCAAGAGACCCAGTACTTC.

The gene calls are TRBV6-4 and TRBJ2-1; 14 nucleotides agree with TRBD2. Germline V CDR1 and CDR2: MRHNA, SNTAGT. The CDR3 consists of 15 residues. With V trimmed by 6 bases and J by 6 bases, 4 bases remained unmatched. The CDR3, as DNA: TGTGCCAGCAGACGGACTAGCGGGAGGAGCAATGAGCAGTTCTTC. It specifies CASRRTSGRSNEQFF.

This clone was seen a few times. A far more abundant clone sits one base away, making this likely a read error. This sample includes further DNA sequences coding for the same CDR3. The V and J genes are TRBV28 and TRBJ2-1, with a weak D call TRBD2 (5 bases). This CDR3 contains 14 residues. Germline V lookup: CDR1 MDHEN, CDR2 SYDVKM. The V end lost 5 bases, the J end lost 0 bases, and 8 bases lay between the germline ends. The CDR3 region is CASSSGSSYNEQFF. The CDR3 bases are TGTGCCAGCAGTAGCGGAAGCTCCTACAATGAGCAGTTCTTC.

The rearrangement links TRBV6-5 to TRBJ2-1; D ambiguous. Trimming took 8 bases from V and 7 from J, leaving 9 bases between them. This CDR3 is built from 11 residues. Germline loops: CDR1 MNHEY, CDR2 SVGAGI. Here the CDR3 reads CASQSGNEQFF. Here the CDR3 DNA reads TGTGCCAGCCAATCCGGGAATGAGCAGTTCTTC.

The chain uses TRBV9 and TRBJ2-1; TRBD2 matches at 8 bases. Germline assignment: CDR1 SGDLS and CDR2 YYNGEE. The CDR3 has 15 amino acids. V trimming: 0 bases; J trimming: 4 bases; junction bases outside the gene matches: 3. The CDR3 is CASSVGVAGYNEQFF. Written as DNA, the CDR3 is TGTGCCAGCAGCGTAGGAGTAGCGGGGTACAATGAGCAGTTCTTC.

The V call is TRBV5-1, the J call TRBJ2-1; 10 positions agree with TRBD2. The V gene's germline CDR1 is SGHRS and CDR2 YFSETQ. Trimming removed 4 bases from V and 8 bases from J; junction bases left unmatched: 6. This CDR3 is 14 amino acids long. The DNA for the CDR3 is TGCGCCAGCAGCGGCCCTAGCGGGAGTCATGAGCAGTTCTTC. This codes for CASSGPSGSHEQFF.

V gene TRBV7-9 combines with J gene TRBJ1-4; D uncertain. Germline CDR1 and CDR2: SEHNR and FQNEAQ (reference sequence). The CDR3 is made up of 11 amino acids. The V and J ends lost 7 bases and 5 bases respectively, with 5 bases between them. The CDR3 loop reads CASTPNEKLFF. Here the CDR3 DNA reads TGTGCCAGCACCCCAAATGAAAAACTGTTTTTT.

The chain recombines TRBV19 with TRBJ2-1; 9 bases are shared with TRBD2. This CDR3 has 18 residues. Germline V CDR1 and CDR2: LNHDA, SQIVND (reference sequence). J was trimmed by 0 bases and V by 7 bases; bases with no gene match: 13. The CDR3 sequence is CASNPARGRGSSYNEQFF. The CDR3 DNA reads as TGTGCCAGTAATCCGGCTCGCGGGAGGGGGAGCTCCTACAATGAGCAGTTCTTC.